This T cell receptor beta chain emerged from a study of post-analysis software for immune sequencing data. Study details: Patients had relapsing-remitting, secondary progressive or progressive-relapsing multiple sclerosis; some lacked subtype. Whole-study results and caveats: F measure grouped same-batch samples tightly together. Significantly lower normalized Chao1 diversity was seen in multiple sclerosis patients than in controls.

Presence of unique molecular identifiers characterized the TCR beta cDNA libraries. Researchers reported 550,000 or so cDNA molecules coming from approximately 0.91 to 9.4 million T cells. TCRdb independently ran MiXCR on the PCR reads; one entry per CDR3 protein. The sample lists some 690,000 distinct CDR3 sequences; around 60% were seen once. Turning to this clonotype: The target antigen is unknown.

The sample was blood. The source of this sequence is a girl aged 2 to 10 with multiple sclerosis.

CDR3 sequence: CASSPWGGFTDTQYF. The CDR3 DNA reads TGCGCCAGCAGCCCCTGGGGGGGATTCACAGATACGCAGTATTTT. The V call is TRBV5-1, the J call TRBJ2-3, with 7 bases matching TRBD2. The V gene end was trimmed by 4 bases and the J gene end by 2 bases; junction bases not matched to a gene: 7. CDR1 is SGHRS, CDR2 YFSETQ, per germline. This CDR3 has 15 amino acids.